This TCR beta chain was documented in a study of T cell changes during pregnancy in multiple sclerosis. The CDR3 has 14 amino acids. Germline V gives CDR1 SGHTA, CDR2 FQGNSA. Trimming cost V 3 bases and J 5 bases, with 11 bases left between them. This table comes from immunoSEQ multiplex PCR, and its TCRdb copy is limited to in-frame clones, with some not included. This sample yields about 40,000 clones, of which approximately 90% are seen a single time; 0.95% to 1.5% belongs to the top ten. The specimen comprised peripheral blood, sampled before pregnancy. This rearrangement joins TRBV7-2 to TRBJ2-1; a possible D gene is TRBD2 (6 bases). The receptor's source is a female donor with multiple sclerosis, enrolled in a pregnancy study. The CDR3 sequence: CASSFGLPHNEQFF. CDR3 coding DNA: TGTGCCAGCAGCTTCGGACTACCCCACAATGAGCAGTTCTTC.